This T cell receptor beta chain comes out of a study of blood T cell repertoires in COVID-19. Background on the study: Sites across the United States, Italy and Spain contributed samples from acute and convalescent COVID-19. The cDNA or gDNA used as material had been derived from T cells, B-cell-depleted T cells, or PBMCs.

As handled by the study authors: Cell counts per sample came from amplifying reference gene primers. Method: immunoSEQ multiplex PCR; TCRdb's copy keeps in-frame clones and lacks some. The V and J calls and clone size were taken over from that table, and D and trimming were inferred from the DNA. This sample has 120,000 to 150,000 clones, with about 79% found just once. A word on this clone: Distinct nucleotide sequences in the sample also encode this CDR3.

Deletions cut 0 bases from V and 4 bases from J, with 10 bases between. CDR1 SGHRS and CDR2 YFSETQ come from the germline V gene. The CDR3 consists of 14 residues. This chain links TRBV5-1 with TRBJ1-1; D might be TRBD1 (5 bases). The source of this sequence is a woman aged 45-60 years in a cohort sampled during active or convalescent COVID-19. Sequencing used peripheral blood. The CDR3 nucleotides are TGCGCCAGCAGCTTGGATAGGGGTGGCACTGAAGCTTTCTTT. Translation: CASSLDRGGTEAFF.